This T cell receptor (beta chain) was captured by sequencing in a study of control samples from healthy donors and cancer patients (dated by TCRdb to 2018 to 2020). Libraries were made using the immunoSEQ multiplex PCR assay. TCRdb took this table from immuneACCESS and kept in-frame rearrangements with V and J called. Such tables lack part of the clones; where checked against another copy, unresolved V genes explain under half of the gap, and the rest is unexplained. Counted in this sample were 90,000 or so clones; less than 85% of them appeared once. Of the sample, roughly 39% falls within the top ten clones. The CDR3 runs 15 amino acids, cysteine and phenylalanine included. Of all the DNA, just the CDR3 is kept, 45 bases in frame from base 1. The germline V gene sets CDR1 to SGHVS and CDR2 to FQNEAQ. Trimmed from V: 5 bases; trimmed from J: 7 bases; junction bases lacking a gene match: 7. This clone was counted between two and nine times. Its antigen is not yet known. No qualities accompany the bases; no much larger clone lies one base away.

The receptor's source is a man aged 70-80 years with lung cancer. Sample: PBMCs. The chain is assembled from TRBV7-8 and TRBJ1-6, with 8 central nucleotides matching TRBD1. The DNA sequence is given as TGTGCCAGCAGCCCCAGGACAGGGAACAATTCACCCCTCCACTTT. This is translated as CASSPRTGNNSPLHF.